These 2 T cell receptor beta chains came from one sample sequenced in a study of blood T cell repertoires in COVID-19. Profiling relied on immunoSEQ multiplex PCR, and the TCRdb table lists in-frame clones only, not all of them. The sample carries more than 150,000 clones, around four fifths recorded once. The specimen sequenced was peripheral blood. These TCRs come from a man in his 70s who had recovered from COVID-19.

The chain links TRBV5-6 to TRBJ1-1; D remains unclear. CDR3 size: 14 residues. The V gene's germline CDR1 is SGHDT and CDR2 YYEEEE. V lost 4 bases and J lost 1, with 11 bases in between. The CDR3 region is CASSATTANTEAFF. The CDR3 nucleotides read TGTGCCAGCAGCGCAACTACGGCGAACACTGAAGCTTTCTTT. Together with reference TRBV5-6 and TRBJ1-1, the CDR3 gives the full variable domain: DAGVTQSPTHLIKTRGQQVTLRCSPKSGHDTVSWYQQALGQGPQFIFQYYEEEERQRGNFPDRFSGHQFPNYSSELNVNALLLGDSALYLCASSATTANTEAFFGQGTRLTVV.

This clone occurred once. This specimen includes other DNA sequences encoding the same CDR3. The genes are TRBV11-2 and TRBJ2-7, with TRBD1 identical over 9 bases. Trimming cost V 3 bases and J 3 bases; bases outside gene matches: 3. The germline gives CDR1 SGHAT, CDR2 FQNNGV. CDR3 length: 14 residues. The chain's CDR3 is CASSLDRGSYEQYF. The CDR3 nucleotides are TGTGCCAGCAGCTTGGACAGGGGAAGCTACGAGCAGTACTTC.